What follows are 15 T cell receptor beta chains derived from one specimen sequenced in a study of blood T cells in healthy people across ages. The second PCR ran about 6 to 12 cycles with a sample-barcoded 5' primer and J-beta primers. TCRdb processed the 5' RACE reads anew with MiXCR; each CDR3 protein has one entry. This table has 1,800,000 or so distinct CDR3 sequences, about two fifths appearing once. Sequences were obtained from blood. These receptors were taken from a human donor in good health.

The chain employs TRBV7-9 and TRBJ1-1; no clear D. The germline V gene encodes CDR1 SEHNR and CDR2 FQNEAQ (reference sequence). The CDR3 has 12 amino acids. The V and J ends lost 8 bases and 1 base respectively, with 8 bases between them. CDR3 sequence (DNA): TGTGCCAGCGATCGACCGAACACTGAAGCTTTCTTT. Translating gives CASDRPNTEAFF.

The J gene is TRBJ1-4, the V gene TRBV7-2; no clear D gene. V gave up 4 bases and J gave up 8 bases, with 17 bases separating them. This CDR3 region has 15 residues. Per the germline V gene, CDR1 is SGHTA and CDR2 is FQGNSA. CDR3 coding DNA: TGTGCCAGCAGCTCATCGGGCGGGGAACTGGAAAAACTGTTTTTT. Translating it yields CASSSSGGELEKLFF.

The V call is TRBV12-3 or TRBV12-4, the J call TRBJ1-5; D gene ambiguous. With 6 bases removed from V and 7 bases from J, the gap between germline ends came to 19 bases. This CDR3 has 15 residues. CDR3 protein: CASSPLLYGRQPQHF. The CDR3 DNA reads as TGTGCCAGCAGCCCCCTGTTGTACGGGAGGCAGCCCCAGCATTTT.

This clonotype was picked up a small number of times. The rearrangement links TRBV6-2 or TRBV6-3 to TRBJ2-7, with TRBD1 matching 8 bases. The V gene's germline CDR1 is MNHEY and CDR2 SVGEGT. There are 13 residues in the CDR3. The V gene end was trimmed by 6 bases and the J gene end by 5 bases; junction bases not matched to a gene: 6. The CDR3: CASRRQGSDEQYF. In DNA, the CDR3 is TGTGCCAGCAGACGACAGGGGTCTGACGAGCAGTACTTC.

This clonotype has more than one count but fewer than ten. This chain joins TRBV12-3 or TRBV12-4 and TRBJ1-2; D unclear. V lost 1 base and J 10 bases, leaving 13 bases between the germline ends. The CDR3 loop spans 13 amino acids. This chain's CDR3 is CASSLEADTHYTF. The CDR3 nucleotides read TGTGCCAGCAGTTTAGAGGCAGACACCCACTACACCTTC.

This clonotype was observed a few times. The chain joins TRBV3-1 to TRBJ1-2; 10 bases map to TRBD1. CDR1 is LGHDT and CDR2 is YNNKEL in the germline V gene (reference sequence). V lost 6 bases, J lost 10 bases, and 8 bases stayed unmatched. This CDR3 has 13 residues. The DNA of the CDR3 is TGTGCCAGCAGGCAAACCGGGACAGGGGACTACACCTTC. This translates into CASRQTGTGDYTF.

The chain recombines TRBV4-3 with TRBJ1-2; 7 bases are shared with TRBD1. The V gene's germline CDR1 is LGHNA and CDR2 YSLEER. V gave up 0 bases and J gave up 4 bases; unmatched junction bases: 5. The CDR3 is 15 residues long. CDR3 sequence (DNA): TGCGCCAGCAGCCAAGAATCTAGACAGGGCTATGGCTACACCTTC. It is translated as CASSQESRQGYGYTF.

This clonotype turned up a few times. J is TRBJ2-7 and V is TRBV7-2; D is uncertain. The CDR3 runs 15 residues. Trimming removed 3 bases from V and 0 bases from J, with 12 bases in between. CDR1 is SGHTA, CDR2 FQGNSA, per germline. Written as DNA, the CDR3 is TGTGCCAGCAGCTTCACCGCCCCCGGCTCCTACGAGCAGTACTTC. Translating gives CASSFTAPGSYEQYF.

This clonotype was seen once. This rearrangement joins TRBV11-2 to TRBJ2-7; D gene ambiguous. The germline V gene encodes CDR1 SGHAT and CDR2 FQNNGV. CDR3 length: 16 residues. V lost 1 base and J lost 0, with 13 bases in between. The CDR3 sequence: CASSLAPQRSSYEQYF. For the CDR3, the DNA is TGTGCCAGCAGCTTAGCCCCTCAAAGAAGCTCCTACGAGCAGTACTTC.

CDR3 in DNA: TGTGCCAGCCTGACAGGGGGCGTCGCGGGGAACACTGAAGCTTTCTTT. Translating gives CASLTGGVAGNTEAFF. The chain combines TRBV13 with TRBJ1-1; 10 bases align to TRBD1. This CDR3 contains 16 residues. In germline, CDR1 is PRHDT, CDR2 FYEKMQ (reference sequence). V dropped 8 bases and J dropped 1; count of bases not matched to a gene: 10. Variable domain in full (rest from reference TRBV13 and TRBJ1-1): AAGVIQSPRHLIKEKRETATLKCYPIPRHDTVYWYQQGPGQDPQFLISFYEKMQSDKGSIPDRFSAQQFSDYHSELNMSSLELGDSALYFCASLTGGVAGNTEAFFGQGTRLTVV.

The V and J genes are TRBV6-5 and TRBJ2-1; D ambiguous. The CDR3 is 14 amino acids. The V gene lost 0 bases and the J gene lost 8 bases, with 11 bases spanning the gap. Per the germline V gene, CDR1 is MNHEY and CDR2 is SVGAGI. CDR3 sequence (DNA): TGTGCCAGCAGTTACTCGAGACTTGTACATGAGCAGTTCTTC. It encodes CASSYSRLVHEQFF.

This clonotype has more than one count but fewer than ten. In DNA, the CDR3 is TGTGCCAGCAGTGGAGACAGGGGATTGGAGACCCAGTACTTC. Encoded protein: CASSGDRGLETQYF. The chain recombines TRBV28 with TRBJ2-5; TRBD1 aligns across 8 bases. The V gene's germline CDR1 is MDHEN and CDR2 SYDVKM. This CDR3 is built from 14 residues. The junction had 7 bases not matched to a gene; V was cut back by 5 bases and J by 5 bases.

The CDR3 loop reads CSVRSQANTGELFF. The DNA of the CDR3 is TGCAGCGTTAGGTCCCAAGCGAACACCGGGGAGCTGTTTTTT. The genes are TRBV29-1 and TRBJ2-2, with no clear D. V was shortened by 5 bases and J by 0 bases, with 10 bases between the two germline ends. The CDR3 extends over 14 amino acids. The V gene's germline CDR1 is SQVTM and CDR2 ANQGSEA.

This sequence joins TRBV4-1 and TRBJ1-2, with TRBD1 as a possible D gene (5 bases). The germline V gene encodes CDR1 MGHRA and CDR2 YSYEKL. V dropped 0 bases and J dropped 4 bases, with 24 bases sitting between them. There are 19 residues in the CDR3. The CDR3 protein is CASSQEWRWAGWTSYGYTF. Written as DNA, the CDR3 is TGCGCCAGCAGCCAAGAATGGAGGTGGGCAGGGTGGACCTCCTATGGCTACACCTTC.

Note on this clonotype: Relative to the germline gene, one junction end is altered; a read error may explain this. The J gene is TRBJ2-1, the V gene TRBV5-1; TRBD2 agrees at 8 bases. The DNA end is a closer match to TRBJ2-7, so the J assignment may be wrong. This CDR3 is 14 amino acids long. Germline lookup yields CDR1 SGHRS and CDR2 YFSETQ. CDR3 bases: TGCGCCAGCGGCTTAGGACTAGCCTACAATGAGCAGTACTTC. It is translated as CASGLGLAYNEQYF.